This TCR beta chain was obtained from a study of blood T cell repertoires in COVID-19. Background on the study: The United States, Italy and Spain were the sources of the acute and convalescent COVID-19 samples. The analysed material was cDNA or gDNA that came from T cells, B-cell-depleted T cells, or PBMCs.

Trimming removed 2 bases at V and 1 base at J, with 6 bases between. Germline CDR1 reads MDHEN; CDR2 reads SYDVKM. The length of the CDR3 is 13 residues. In the authors' workflow: The authors estimated nucleated cell counts from reference gene primer amplification. Sequencing used immunoSEQ multiplex PCR; TCRdb keeps in-frame clones, though not all of them. V, J and clone size reflect that table, while D and trimming were determined from the DNA. In the table there are some 350,000 clones, about four fifths of which are singletons. Concerning this clone: Other nucleotide sequences in the sample specify the same CDR3.

Sequencing was done on a sample of peripheral blood. This receptor was identified in a young man with active or convalescent COVID-19. The V call is TRBV28, the J call TRBJ2-7; the D gene is possibly TRBD2 (6 bases). The CDR3 reads CASSLGGSYEQYF. The DNA of the CDR3 is TGTGCCAGCAGTTTAGGAGGGTCCTACGAGCAGTACTTC.